The 13 T cell receptor beta chains below all came from one sample that was sequenced in a study of blood T cell repertoires in COVID-19 (dated by TCRdb to the early 2020s). The library relied on the immunoSEQ multiplex PCR assay. Imported from immuneACCESS, the table was reduced by TCRdb to in-frame sequences with V and J called. These copies leave out some clones; in studies compared against another copy, an unresolved V gene accounts for under half, and the cause of the remainder is not known. This sample comprises 300,000 to 400,000 clones, approximately 91% of them detected only once. 4.5% to 5.5% of the sample comes from the top ten. The specimen sequenced was PBMCs or T cells enriched from blood (not recorded which). All receptors derive from a man in his sixties who had recovered from COVID-19.

The chain links TRBV10-1 to TRBJ1-1; D gene unclear. This CDR3 has 14 residues. Trimming took 5 bases from V and 10 from J, leaving 20 bases between them. Germline assignment: CDR1 WNHNN and CDR2 SYGVQD (reference sequence). CDR3 in DNA: TGCGCCAGCAGTTCCAGCGGAAGGGTTGAGGTAGCTTTCTTT. Translating it yields CASSSSGRVEVAFF.

The chain uses TRBV30 and TRBJ1-5; 7 bases line up with TRBD1. This CDR3 contains 14 residues. The V gene end was trimmed by 3 bases and the J gene end by 3 bases; junction bases not matched to a gene: 5. Germline V CDR1 and CDR2: GTSNPN, SVGIG (reference sequence). The CDR3 is CAWSVGQSNQPQHF. The CDR3 DNA sequence: TGTGCCTGGAGCGTGGGACAGTCCAATCAGCCCCAGCATTTT.

The chain combines TRBV29-1 with TRBJ1-5; 9 bases line up with TRBD1. The V segment lost 7 bases and the J segment 4 bases; nucleotides outside the gene matches: 11. Germline V gene sequence: CDR1 SQVTM, CDR2 ANQGSEA. The length of the CDR3 is 15 residues. CDR3 protein: CSASTGTGRNQPQHF. The CDR3 region has the DNA TGCAGCGCCTCAACCGGGACAGGGAGGAATCAGCCCCAGCATTTT.

V gene TRBV5-1 combines with J gene TRBJ2-1; a weak D match, TRBD2 (7 bases). The ends were cut back, 3 bases at V and 2 bases at J, with 15 bases in the middle. The CDR3 runs to 16 residues. Germline values: CDR1 SGHRS, CDR2 YFSETQ. The CDR3 coding sequence is TGCGCCAGCAGCTCCCTGGGGGGGGCTGCCTACAATGAGCAGTTCTTC. Amino acid sequence: CASSSLGGAAYNEQFF.

The genes are TRBV27 and TRBJ2-2; 9 bases are a match to TRBD2. J gave up 5 bases and V 5 bases, and 3 bases lay outside the gene matches. Germline V CDR1 and CDR2: MNHEY, SMNVEV (reference sequence). The CDR3 extends over 14 amino acids. The CDR3 loop is CASSRTSETGELFF. CDR3 DNA sequence: TGTGCCAGCAGTCGGACTAGCGAGACCGGGGAGCTGTTTTTT.

This chain connects TRBV2 to TRBJ2-7, with D unresolved. The CDR3 is made up of 13 amino acids. CDR1 is SNHLY and CDR2 is FYNNEI in the germline V gene. The V gene lost 8 bases and the J gene lost 2 bases, with 13 bases spanning the gap. The DNA for the CDR3 is TGTGCCAGCGGGCTCGGCCTCGCCTACGAGCAGTACTTC. Its translation is CASGLGLAYEQYF. The entire variable domain, with the rest obtained from reference TRBV2 and TRBJ2-7, is as follows: EPEVTQTPSHQVTQMGQEVILRCVPISNHLYFYWYRQILGQKVEFLVSFYNNEISEKSEIFDDQFSVERPDGSNFTLKIRSTKLEDSAMYFCASGLGLAYEQYFGPGTRLTVT.

The gene calls are TRBV6-5 and TRBJ2-7; 10 bases agree with TRBD1. The V gene's germline CDR1 is MNHEY and CDR2 SVGAGI. The CDR3 consists of 15 residues. J gave up 2 bases and V 6 bases, and 7 bases lay outside the gene matches. The CDR3 spells CASRDGQGGTYEQYF. In nucleotides, the CDR3 is TGTGCCAGCAGAGACGGACAGGGGGGGACCTACGAGCAGTACTTC.

The J gene is TRBJ2-1, the V gene TRBV28; D perhaps matches TRBD2 (5 bases). The germline V gene encodes CDR1 MDHEN and CDR2 SYDVKM. V was shortened by 3 bases and J by 0 bases, with 15 bases between the two germline ends. The CDR3 spans 17 residues. CDR3 nucleotide sequence: TGTGCCAGCAGTTTCCCGCTAGACGGGATCTCCTACAATGAGCAGTTCTTC. Translated: CASSFPLDGISYNEQFF.

This clone appeared once. V and J are TRBV28 and TRBJ1-4; D ambiguous. The CDR3 has 16 residues. V shed 4 bases and J shed 0 bases, with 12 bases lying between them. Per germline, CDR1 MDHEN and CDR2 SYDVKM. CDR3 region: CASSSVRRATNEKLFF. The CDR3, as DNA: TGTGCCAGCAGTTCCGTGCGGAGAGCAACTAATGAAAAACTGTTTTTT.

The chain employs TRBV5-1 and TRBJ2-5; TRBD2 aligns across 10 bases. The CDR3 covers 14 residues. Trimming removed 2 bases from V and 4 bases from J; junction bases left unmatched: 2. Per germline, CDR1 SGHRS and CDR2 YFSETQ. The CDR3 sequence is CASSLTSGIETQYF. In DNA, the CDR3 is TGCGCCAGCAGCTTAACTAGCGGGATAGAGACCCAGTACTTC.

CDR3 bases: TGTGCCAGCAGCCAAGGGGAGGCAGACTCCTACGAGCAGTACTTC. Translation: CASSQGEADSYEQYF. The rearrangement links TRBV4-2 to TRBJ2-7, with D tentatively TRBD2 (6 bases). The CDR3 has 15 residues. CDR1 LGHNA and CDR2 YNFKEQ come from the germline V gene. Trimming removed 1 base from V and 0 bases from J, with 10 bases in between.

The V call is TRBV5-1, the J call TRBJ2-5; TRBD2 aligns across 11 bases. CDR1 SGHRS and CDR2 YFSETQ come from the germline V gene. The CDR3 has 17 amino acids. The junction had 12 bases not matched to a gene; V was cut back by 3 bases and J by 5 bases. CDR3 residues: CASSSDPLAGGRETQYF. The CDR3 DNA reads as TGCGCCAGCAGCTCCGACCCGCTAGCGGGAGGCCGGGAGACCCAGTACTTC.

This chain connects TRBV5-4 to TRBJ1-2, with a weak D call TRBD1 (6 bases). V dropped 4 bases and J dropped 4 bases, with 14 bases sitting between them. The CDR3 covers 14 residues. The germline CDR1 and CDR2 sequences are SGHNT and YYREEE (reference sequence). CDR3 DNA: TGTGCCAGCAGCCCCCCGGGGGGCGGCTATGGCTACACCTTC. It specifies CASSPPGGGYGYTF.